The rows below give T cell receptor beta chains drawn from one sample of a study of blood T cells in healthy people across ages. TCRdb reanalysed the 5' RACE reads using MiXCR and keeps one entry per CDR3 protein. The repertoire consists of roughly 2 million distinct CDR3 sequences, with just under 50% occurring once and the leading ten covering over 2%. The sequenced material came from blood. The receptors shown here come from a woman aged 40 to 49 in good health. The CDR3 runs from the conserved cysteine through the conserved F or W. A D gene is named only where the DNA matches it firmly. Some rows mark clone size as missing; the rest say once, few, many or name a class of expanded clone.

TRBJ1-4,few,TRBD1,TRBV29-1,CSVGRQGAEKLFF,TGCAGCGTTGGACGACAGGGGGCTGAAAAACTGTTTTTT
TRBJ1-1,once,TRBD1,TRBV7-2,CATYRGGGRTEAFF,TGTGCCACATACAGGGGAGGAGGTCGCACTGAAGCTTTCTTT
TRBJ2-7,.,.,TRBV20-1,CSAQRGSDFEQYF,TGCAGTGCTCAAAGGGGTTCAGATTTCGAGCAGTACTTC
TRBJ1-6,.,.,TRBV20-1,CSARIRVDSPLHF,TGCAGTGCTAGAATCAGGGTTGATTCACCCCTCCACTTT
TRBJ2-5,.,TRBD2,TRBV7-2,CASSPPGLAGGVNEQYF,TGTGCCAGCAGCCCCCCGGGACTAGCGGGGGGCGTCAATGAGCAGTACTTC
TRBJ1-1,.,.,TRBV2,CASNRMNTEAFF,TGTGCCAGCAACAGGATGAACACTGAAGCTTTCTTT
TRBJ2-5,.,.,TRBV20-1,CSANLRETQYF,TGCAGTGCTAACCTCAGAGAGACCCAGTACTTC
TRBJ2-1,.,TRBD1,TRBV6-5,CASSYYQGQGETQFF,TGTGCCAGCAGTTACTACCAGGGACAGGGGGAGACCCAGTTCTTC
TRBJ1-6,few,.,TRBV28,CASSSGRDSPLHF,TGTGCCAGCAGTTCGGGACGGGATTCACCCCTCCACTTT
TRBJ2-5,.,TRBD2,TRBV10-3,CAISESGGGPAETQYF,TGTGCCATCAGTGAGTCGGGCGGGGGGCCAGCAGAGACCCAGTACTTC
TRBJ1-5,.,.,TRBV12-3/TRBV12-4,CASSFVGGQAAQHF,TGTGCCAGCAGTTTTGTGGGGGGGCAGGCAGCCCAGCATTTT
TRBJ1-2,.,.,TRBV20-1,CSAYTGSYGYTF,TGCAGTGCCTATACAGGGTCCTATGGCTACACCTTC
TRBJ2-5,.,TRBD1,TRBV29-1,CSVRTGGGYGQYF,TGCAGCGTGAGGACAGGGGGCGGGTACGGGCAGTACTTC
TRBJ2-5,.,.,TRBV3-1,CASSRLNQETQYF,TGTGCCAGCAGCCGACTAAATCAAGAGACCCAGTACTTC
TRBJ2-3,few,TRBD1,TRBV4-2,CASSQEVRTGGPTDTQYF,TGTGCCAGCAGCCAAGAAGTCAGGACAGGGGGTCCCACGGATACGCAGTATTTT
TRBJ2-7,.,.,TRBV20-1,CSANRDPYEQYF,TGCAGTGCTAACAGAGATCCCTACGAGCAGTACTTC
TRBJ2-5,few,.,TRBV2,CASSVPVGETQYF,TGTGCCAGCAGTGTCCCCGTCGGAGAGACCCAGTACTTC
TRBJ2-3,few,TRBD1,TRBV5-1,CASSFTGDRTDTQYF,TGCGCCAGTTCCTTCACAGGGGATAGGACAGATACGCAGTATTTT
TRBJ2-1,.,.,TRBV15,CATSRPQGTSSSYNEQFF,TGTGCCACCAGCAGACCCCAGGGGACTTCGAGCTCCTACAATGAGCAGTTCTTC
TRBJ2-5,.,TRBD1,TRBV6-5,CASSRVVTGETQYF,TGTGCCAGCAGTCGCGTCGTGACAGGGGAGACCCAGTACTTC
TRBJ2-1,.,TRBD2,TRBV9,CASSPRALAGSRDEQFF,TGTGCCAGCAGCCCCCGGGCACTAGCGGGGTCCAGGGATGAGCAGTTCTTC
TRBJ2-5,few,TRBD1,TRBV25-1,CASSISGTAQETQYF,TGTGCCAGCAGTATCTCCGGGACAGCTCAAGAGACCCAGTACTTC
TRBJ2-7,.,.,TRBV11-2,CASSSRQVLPGEQYF,TGTGCCAGCAGCTCTCGACAGGTTCTGCCAGGCGAGCAGTACTTC